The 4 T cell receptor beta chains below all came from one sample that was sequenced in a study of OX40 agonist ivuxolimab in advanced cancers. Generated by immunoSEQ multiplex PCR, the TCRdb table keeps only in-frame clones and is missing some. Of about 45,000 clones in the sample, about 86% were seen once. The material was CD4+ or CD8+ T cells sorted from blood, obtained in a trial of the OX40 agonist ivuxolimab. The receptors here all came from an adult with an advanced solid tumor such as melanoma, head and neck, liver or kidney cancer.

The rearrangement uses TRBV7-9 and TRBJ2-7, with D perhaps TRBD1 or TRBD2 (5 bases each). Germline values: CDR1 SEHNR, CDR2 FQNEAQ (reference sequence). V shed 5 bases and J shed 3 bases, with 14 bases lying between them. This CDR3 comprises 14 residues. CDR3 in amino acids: CASSQGTVNYEQYF. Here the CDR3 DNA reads TGTGCCAGCAGCCAAGGGACGGTTAACTACGAGCAGTACTTC. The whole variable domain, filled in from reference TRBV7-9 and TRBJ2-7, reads DTGVSQNPRHKITKRGQNVTFRCDPISEHNRLYWYRQTLGQGPEFLTYFQNEAQLEKSRLLSDRFSAERPKGSFSTLEIQRTEQGDSAMYLCASSQGTVNYEQYFGPGTRLTVT.

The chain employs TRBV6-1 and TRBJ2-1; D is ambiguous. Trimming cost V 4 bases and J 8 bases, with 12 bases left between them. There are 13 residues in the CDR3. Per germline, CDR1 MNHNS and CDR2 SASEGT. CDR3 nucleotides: TGTGCCAGCAGTGGGCGCTATTTCTATGAGCAGTTCTTC. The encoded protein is CASSGRYFYEQFF.

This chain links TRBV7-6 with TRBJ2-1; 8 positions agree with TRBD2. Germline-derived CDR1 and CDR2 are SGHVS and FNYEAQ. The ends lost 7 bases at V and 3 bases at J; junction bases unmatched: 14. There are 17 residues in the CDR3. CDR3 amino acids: CASTDTFSGGVYNEQFF. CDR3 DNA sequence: TGTGCCAGCACCGATACCTTTTCGGGGGGGGTCTACAATGAGCAGTTCTTC.

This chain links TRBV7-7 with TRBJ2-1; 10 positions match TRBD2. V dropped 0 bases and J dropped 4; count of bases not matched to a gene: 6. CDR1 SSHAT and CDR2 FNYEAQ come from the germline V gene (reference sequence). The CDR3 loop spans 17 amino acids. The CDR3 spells CASSLAGGLATYNEQFF. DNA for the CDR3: TGTGCCAGCAGCTTAGCAGGGGGACTAGCGACGTACAATGAGCAGTTCTTC.